Ten or more counts support the clone carrying this TCR beta chain. The data were taken from a study of human T cells and chemical hapten exposure. Trimming cost V 3 bases and J 7 bases; bases outside gene matches: 8. This CDR3 region has 16 residues. Germline CDR1 KGHSH, CDR2 LQKENI. Sample time point: patch test 1, 2 weeks after DPC sensitization. Treatment described: therapeutic diphenylcyclopropenone sensitization with weekly scalp DPC. Unique molecular identifiers were attached to individual cDNA molecules within the library. Original processing notes: From roughly 23,000 to 700,000 TCRs were found per sample, with a median of approximately 96,000. A single record per CDR3 protein comes from TCRdb applying MiXCR to the RACE reads. The V and J calls shown here were made by TCRdb, not taken from the authors' results. The table shows 74,000 or so distinct CDR3 sequences, with over 9.5% occurring only once.

The starting material was whole blood, obtained in connection with sensitization to the hapten diphenylcyclopropenone (DPC). The clonotype comes from a woman aged 55 to 70 with alopecia areata. Some clones in this sample may be carry-over from other donors' samples. This chain uses TRBV18 with TRBJ2-1; 11 positions agree with TRBD1. CDR3 sequence: CASSPPVGQGGNEQFF. The CDR3 DNA reads TGTGCCAGCTCACCCCCTGTGGGACAGGGGGGTAATGAGCAGTTCTTC.